These 6 T cell receptor beta chains originate from one sample sequenced in a study of cytomegalovirus exposure and HLA in healthy donors. PCR employed 60 Vbeta and 13 Jbeta primers. TCRdb keeps only in-frame clones here, not all; method: immunoSEQ multiplex PCR. The sample totals more than 200,000 clones. The sample comprised PBMCs. Receptors originate from a woman aged 30 to 39 in good health and CMV-seropositive.

The genes are TRBV11-2 and TRBJ2-6; 8 bases align to TRBD1. Germline V gives CDR1 SGHAT, CDR2 FQNNGV. The CDR3 is 17 residues long. V gave up 2 bases and J gave up 3 bases; unmatched junction bases: 6. This CDR3 reads CASSLSPTGGGANVLTF. CDR3 sequence (DNA): TGTGCCAGCAGCTTATCGCCCACAGGGGGTGGGGCCAACGTCCTGACTTTC.

The chain employs TRBV4-1 and TRBJ1-3; no reliable D call. The CDR3 runs to 17 residues. In germline, CDR1 is MGHRA, CDR2 YSYEKL. V was cut by 0 bases and J by 2 bases, with 14 bases left in between. CDR3 DNA sequence: TGCGCCAGCAGCCAAGATCGCCTCGGCGGGGCTGGAAACACCATATATTTT. Translation: CASSQDRLGGAGNTIYF.

The gene calls are TRBV11-3 and TRBJ2-7; 7 bases line up with TRBD1. The CDR3 loop spans 15 amino acids. The V segment lost 5 bases and the J segment 1 base; nucleotides outside the gene matches: 8. Germline V gene data show CDR1 as SGHNT and CDR2 as YENEEA. The CDR3 DNA is TGTGCCAGCAGCCCTAACAGGGGTCGGTCCTACGAGCAGTACTTC. Translating gives CASSPNRGRSYEQYF.

This chain joins TRBV12-5 and TRBJ2-1; D possibly corresponds to TRBD1 (6 bases). The CDR3 has 17 residues. Trimming removed 2 bases from V and 0 bases from J, with 14 bases in between. Germline assignment: CDR1 LGHNT and CDR2 FRNRAP. The CDR3 loop reads CASGLPQGFSSYNEQFF. In DNA, the CDR3 is TGTGCTAGTGGTTTGCCCCAGGGGTTCAGCTCCTACAATGAGCAGTTCTTC. The whole variable domain, remainder taken from reference TRBV12-5 and TRBJ2-1, is DARVTQTPRHKVTEMGQEVTMRCQPILGHNTVFWYRQTMMQGLELLAYFRNRAPLDDSGMPKDRFSAEMPDATLATLKIQPSEPRDSAVYFCASGLPQGFSSYNEQFFGPGTRLTVL.

CDR3 DNA sequence: TGTGCCAGCGGGCGCAGGGGGGTGCCCCAAGAGACCCAGTACTTC. Its translation is CASGRRGVPQETQYF. The chain combines TRBV6-1 with TRBJ2-5; the D gene is possibly TRBD1 (7 bases). This CDR3 spans 15 amino acids. CDR1 is MNHNS and CDR2 is SASEGT in the germline V gene. Trimming took off 8 bases at V and 1 base at J, with 17 bases between the two ends.

The CDR3 bases are TGTGCCAGCAGTTCCTCTAACTCTGGGGCCAACGTCCTGACTTTC. It yields the protein CASSSSNSGANVLTF. The chain is built from TRBV28 and TRBJ2-6, with D unresolved. The CDR3 spans 15 residues. V dropped 4 bases and J dropped 0 bases, with 7 bases sitting between them. CDR1 is MDHEN and CDR2 is SYDVKM in the germline V gene.